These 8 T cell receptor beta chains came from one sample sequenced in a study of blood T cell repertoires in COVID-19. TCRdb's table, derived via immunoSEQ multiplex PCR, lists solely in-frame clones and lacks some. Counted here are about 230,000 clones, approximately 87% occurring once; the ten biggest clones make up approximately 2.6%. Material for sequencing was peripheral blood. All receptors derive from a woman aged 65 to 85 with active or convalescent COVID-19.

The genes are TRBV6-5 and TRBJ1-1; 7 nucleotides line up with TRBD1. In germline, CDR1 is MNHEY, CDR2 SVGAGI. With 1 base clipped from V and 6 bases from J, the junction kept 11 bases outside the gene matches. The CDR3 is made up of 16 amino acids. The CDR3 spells CASSYLGQAAGSEAFF. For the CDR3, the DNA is TGTGCCAGCAGTTACTTAGGACAGGCGGCCGGCTCTGAAGCTTTCTTT.

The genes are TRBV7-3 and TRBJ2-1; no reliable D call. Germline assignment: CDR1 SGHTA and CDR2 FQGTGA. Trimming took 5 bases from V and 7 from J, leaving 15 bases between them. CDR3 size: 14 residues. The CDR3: CASSQISTRNEQFF. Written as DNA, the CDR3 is TGTGCCAGCAGCCAGATCTCGACCAGGAATGAGCAGTTCTTC.

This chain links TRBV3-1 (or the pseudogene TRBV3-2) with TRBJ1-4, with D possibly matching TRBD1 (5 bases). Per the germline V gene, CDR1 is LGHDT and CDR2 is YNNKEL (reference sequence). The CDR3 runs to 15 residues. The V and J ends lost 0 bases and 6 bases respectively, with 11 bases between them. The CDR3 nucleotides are TGTGCCAGCAGCCAAGATCTTGACAGATATGAAAAACTGTTTTTT. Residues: CASSQDLDRYEKLFF.

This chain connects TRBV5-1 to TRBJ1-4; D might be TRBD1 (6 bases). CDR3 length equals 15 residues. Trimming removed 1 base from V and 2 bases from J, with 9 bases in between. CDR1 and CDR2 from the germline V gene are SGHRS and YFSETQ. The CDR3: CASSLQGFTNEKLFF. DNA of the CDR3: TGCGCCAGCAGCTTGCAGGGGTTCACTAATGAAAAACTGTTTTTT.

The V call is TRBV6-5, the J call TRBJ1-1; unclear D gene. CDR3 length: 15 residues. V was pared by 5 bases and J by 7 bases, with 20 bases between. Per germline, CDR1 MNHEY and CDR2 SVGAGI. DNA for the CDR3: TGTGCCAGCAGTCCTCACACTCCGCTAGCGGGTGAAGCTTTCTTT. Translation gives CASSPHTPLAGEAFF.

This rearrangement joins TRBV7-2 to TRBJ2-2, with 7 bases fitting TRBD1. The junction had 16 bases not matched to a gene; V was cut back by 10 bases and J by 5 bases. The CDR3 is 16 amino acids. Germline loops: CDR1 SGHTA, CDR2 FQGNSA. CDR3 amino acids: CATTVRQGTGTGELFF. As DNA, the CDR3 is TGTGCCACCACTGTCAGACAGGGAACGGGGACCGGGGAGCTGTTTTTT.

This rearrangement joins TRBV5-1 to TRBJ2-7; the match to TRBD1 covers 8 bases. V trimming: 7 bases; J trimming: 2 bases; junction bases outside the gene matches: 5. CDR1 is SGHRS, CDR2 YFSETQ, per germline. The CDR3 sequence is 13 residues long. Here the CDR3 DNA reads TGCGCCAGCCGCAGGGGGCAAGCCTACGAGCAGTACTTC. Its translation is CASRRGQAYEQYF.

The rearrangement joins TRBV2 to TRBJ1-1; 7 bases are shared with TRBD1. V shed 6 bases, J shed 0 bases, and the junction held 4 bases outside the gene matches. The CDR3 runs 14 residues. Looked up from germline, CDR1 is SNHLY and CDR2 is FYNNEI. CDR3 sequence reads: CASSPGGLNTEAFF. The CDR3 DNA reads TGTGCCAGCAGCCCAGGGGGTTTGAACACTGAAGCTTTCTTT.